The 13 T cell receptor beta chains reported below all come from one sample, sequenced in a study of OX40 agonist ivuxolimab in advanced cancers. The method was immunoSEQ multiplex PCR; TCRdb's version includes in-frame clones alone and lacks a portion of them. The data contain approximately 100,000 clones, around 85% of them singletons. This material consisted of CD4+ or CD8+ T cells sorted from blood, taken in a trial of the OX40 agonist ivuxolimab. The receptors come from an adult with an advanced solid tumor such as melanoma, head and neck, liver or kidney cancer.

The chain is built from TRBV19 and TRBJ1-5; D is unresolved. The V and J ends lost 6 bases and 3 bases respectively, with 9 bases between them. CDR3 length: 13 amino acids. Germline assignment: CDR1 LNHDA and CDR2 SQIVND (reference sequence). The CDR3 DNA reads TGTGCCAGTAGCAGACCATCCAATCAGCCCCAGCATTTT. It encodes CASSRPSNQPQHF.

V usage is TRBV19 and J usage is TRBJ2-2, with a possible D match to TRBD2 (5 bases). This CDR3 has 15 amino acids. Trimming removed 1 base from V and 5 bases from J, with 11 bases in between. Per germline, CDR1 LNHDA and CDR2 SQIVND (reference sequence). The CDR3 region has the DNA TGTGCCAGTAGTATAGCGGGGTCGAGGACCGGGGAGCTGTTTTTT. The encoded protein is CASSIAGSRTGELFF.

V and J are TRBV6-1 and TRBJ2-7; 7 bases agree with TRBD1. The CDR3 loop spans 13 amino acids. The V segment lost 1 base and the J segment 4 bases; nucleotides outside the gene matches: 1. Per the germline V gene, CDR1 is MNHNS and CDR2 is SASEGT. CDR3 coding DNA: TGTGCCAGCAGTGAAGAACAGGGGTACGAGCAGTACTTC. Protein product: CASSEEQGYEQYF.

This clone was detected a few times. The chain recombines TRBV11-1 with TRBJ2-7, with a possible D match to TRBD1 (6 bases). V lost 6 bases, J lost 4 bases, and 19 bases lay in between. In germline, CDR1 is SGHAT, CDR2 FQDESV (reference sequence). This CDR3 spans 15 amino acids. The CDR3 nucleotides read TGTGCCAGCAGGGGTTCAACGGGACAATTGTACGAGCAGTACTTC. Protein: CASRGSTGQLYEQYF.

V usage is TRBV28 and J usage is TRBJ2-1; D is unresolved. Germline-derived CDR1 and CDR2 are MDHEN and SYDVKM. Trimming cost V 6 bases and J 6 bases, with 9 bases left between them. The CDR3 has 12 amino acids. The CDR3 loop is CASRGIRNEQFF. For the CDR3, the DNA is TGTGCCAGCAGGGGCATTCGCAATGAGCAGTTCTTC.

This clone has just one count. The V call is TRBV4-1, the J call TRBJ1-2; a weak D match, TRBD1 (5 bases). Germline loops: CDR1 MGHRA, CDR2 YSYEKL. With 0 bases removed from V and 6 bases from J, the gap between germline ends came to 11 bases. The CDR3 length is 14 residues. CDR3 sequence: CASSQDQGYDGYTF. The CDR3 bases are TGCGCCAGCAGCCAAGATCAGGGATACGATGGCTACACCTTC.

The chain combines TRBV6-5 with TRBJ2-7; D possibly corresponds to TRBD2 (6 bases). Germline assignment: CDR1 MNHEY and CDR2 SVGAGI. With 8 bases removed from V and 2 bases from J, the gap between germline ends came to 13 bases. CDR3 length equals 13 residues. The CDR3 sequence is CASGGREAYEQYF. CDR3 nucleotide sequence: TGTGCCAGCGGAGGCAGGGAGGCCTACGAGCAGTACTTC.

The gene calls are TRBV4-1 and TRBJ2-1; 14 bases map to TRBD2. The CDR3 has 16 amino acids. The junction had 5 bases not matched to a gene; V was cut back by 4 bases and J by 6 bases. The V gene's germline CDR1 is MGHRA and CDR2 YSYEKL. In nucleotides, the CDR3 is TGCGCCAGCAGCCGTACGACTAGCGGGAGGGCCAATGAGCAGTTCTTC. Its protein is CASSRTTSGRANEQFF.

V gene TRBV12-5 combines with J gene TRBJ2-5; the match to TRBD1 covers 7 bases. The V gene end was trimmed by 1 base and the J gene end by 1 base; junction bases not matched to a gene: 3. The CDR3 is 15 residues long. Germline-derived CDR1 and CDR2 are LGHNT and FRNRAP. This chain's CDR3 is CASGLGTGPQETQYF. CDR3 DNA sequence: TGTGCTAGTGGTTTGGGGACAGGTCCCCAAGAGACCCAGTACTTC.

This clone occurred a few times. The chain joins TRBV21-1 to TRBJ2-7; TRBD2, the table's D call, lacks a check against the DNA. TRBV21-1 is a pseudogene segment. CDR3 length: 12 amino acids. CDR3 sequence: CASSTYPREQYF. CDR3 nucleotides: TGTGCCAGCAGCACGTACCCACGGGAGCAGTACTTC.

The gene calls are TRBV6-6 and TRBJ1-4; 8 bases map to TRBD1. The germline CDR1 and CDR2 sequences are MNHNY and SVGAGI (reference sequence). The ends lost 2 bases at V and 6 bases at J; junction bases unmatched: 5. The CDR3 runs 15 residues. The DNA of the CDR3 is TGTGCCAGCAGTTACCAGGGGGCTTGGTATGAAAAACTGTTTTTT. It translates to CASSYQGAWYEKLFF.

V is TRBV13 and J is TRBJ1-1; D not certain. With 2 bases removed from V and 5 bases from J, the gap between germline ends came to 12 bases. The CDR3 is 14 amino acids. Germline CDR1 is PRHDT and CDR2 is FYEKMQ (reference sequence). The CDR3 here is CASSLNHFPTEAFF. The CDR3 nucleotides read TGTGCCAGCAGCTTAAATCACTTTCCGACTGAAGCTTTCTTT.

The CDR3: CASSLHGTGGETQYF. DNA of the CDR3: TGCGCCAGCAGCCTTCACGGGACCGGGGGGGAGACCCAGTACTTC. The chain carries TRBV5-1 and TRBJ2-5, with TRBD2 identical over 7 bases. The germline V gene encodes CDR1 SGHRS and CDR2 YFSETQ. This CDR3 is 15 amino acids long. J lost 5 bases, V lost 4 bases, and 11 bases had no gene match. The full variable domain, rest sourced from reference TRBV5-1 and TRBJ2-5, is KAGVTQTPRYLIKTRGQQVTLSCSPISGHRSVSWYQQTPGQGLQFLFEYFSETQRNKGNFPGRFSGRQFSNSRSEMNVSTLELGDSALYLCASSLHGTGGETQYFGPGTRLLVL.